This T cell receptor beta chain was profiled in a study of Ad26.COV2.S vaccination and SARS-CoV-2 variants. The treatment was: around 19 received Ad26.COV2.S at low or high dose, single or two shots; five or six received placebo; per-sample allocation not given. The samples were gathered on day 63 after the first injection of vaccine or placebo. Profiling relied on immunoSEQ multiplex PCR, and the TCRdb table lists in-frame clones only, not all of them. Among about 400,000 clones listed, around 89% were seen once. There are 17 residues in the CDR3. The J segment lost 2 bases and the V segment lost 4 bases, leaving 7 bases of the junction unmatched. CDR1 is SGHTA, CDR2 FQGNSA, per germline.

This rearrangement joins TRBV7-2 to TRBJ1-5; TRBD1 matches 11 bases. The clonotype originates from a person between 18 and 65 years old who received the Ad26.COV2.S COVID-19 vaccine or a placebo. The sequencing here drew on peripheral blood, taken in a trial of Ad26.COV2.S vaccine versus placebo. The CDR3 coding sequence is TGTGCCAGCAGCTCAGGACAGGGGGCTTACGGCAATCAGCCCCAGCATTTT. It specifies CASSSGQGAYGNQPQHF.